This T cell receptor (beta chain) was retrieved from a study of blood T cell repertoires in COVID-19. The repertoire was sequenced with immunoSEQ multiplex PCR; TCRdb's copy has only in-frame clones and lacks some. Counted here are approximately 300,000 clones, roughly 90% occurring once; the ten biggest clones make up roughly 20%. Donors in Cohort 3 who had recovered were those with two negative PCRs, healthcare professional clearance, or resolution of their symptoms. The germline V gene has CDR1 SQVTM and CDR2 ANQGSEA. With 4 bases removed from V and 6 bases from J, the gap between germline ends came to 13 bases. The CDR3 extends over 13 amino acids.

V is TRBV29-1 and J is TRBJ1-5; a possible D gene is TRBD1 (5 bases). The receptor's source is a woman aged 25 to 45 who had recovered from COVID-19. The sequenced material came from PBMCs or T cells enriched from blood (not recorded which). CDR3 DNA sequence: TGCAGCGTTGTGATGGGGCCGCGTCAGCCCCAGCATTTT. The encoded protein is CSVVMGPRQPQHF.